Listed below are T cell receptor beta chains from one sample, sequenced in a study of T-cell reconstitution after alpha-beta-depleted transplantation in children. TCRdb used MiXCR to reprocess the PCR reads, holding one entry per CDR3 protein. The data contain some 530,000 distinct CDR3 sequences, 12% of them singletons. The sample was PBMCs from the stem cell graft donor, taken from the stem cell graft. These receptors all stem from a human donor who donated a stem cell graft to a child with combined immunodeficiency. The CDR3 runs from the conserved cysteine through the conserved F or W. D genes are given only for firm matches. Rows may omit the clone size; those that give it use once, few, many or a size class.

D gene: -; J gene: TRBJ2-1; V gene: TRBV6-2/TRBV6-3; CDR3 length: 17; clone size: -; CDR3 protein: CASSTGGALAYHNEQFF; CDR3 DNA: TGTGCCAGCAGTACGGGTGGGGCCCTGGCTTATCACAATGAGCAGTTCTTC
D gene: -; J gene: TRBJ2-3; V gene: TRBV3-1; CDR3 length: 12; clone size: -; CDR3 protein: CASSQDLYTQYF; CDR3 DNA: TGTGCCAGCAGCCAAGATTTATATACGCAGTATTTT
D gene: -; J gene: TRBJ2-2; V gene: TRBV7-2; CDR3 length: 15; clone size: few; CDR3 protein: CASSLTRVGTGELFF; CDR3 DNA: TGTGCCAGCAGCTTAACCAGGGTGGGCACCGGGGAGCTGTTTTTT
D gene: -; J gene: TRBJ2-1; V gene: TRBV12-3/TRBV12-4; CDR3 length: 14; clone size: few; CDR3 protein: CASRQALSNNEQFF; CDR3 DNA: TGTGCCAGCAGACAGGCCTTATCAAACAATGAGCAGTTCTTC
D gene: -; J gene: TRBJ2-7; V gene: TRBV24-1; CDR3 length: 13; clone size: many; CDR3 protein: CATSDRGTGEQYF; CDR3 DNA: TGTGCCACCAGTGATAGGGGGACGGGTGAGCAGTACTTC
D gene: TRBD1; J gene: TRBJ2-1; V gene: TRBV4-1; CDR3 length: 17; clone size: -; CDR3 protein: CASSQVEWDRGDHEQFF; CDR3 DNA: TGCGCCAGCAGCCAGGTGGAGTGGGACAGGGGTGACCATGAGCAGTTCTTC
D gene: -; J gene: TRBJ2-3; V gene: TRBV9; CDR3 length: 15; clone size: many; CDR3 protein: CASSAYLGRGDTQYF; CDR3 DNA: TGTGCCAGCAGCGCCTATTTGGGGCGGGGAGATACGCAGTATTTT
D gene: -; J gene: TRBJ2-1; V gene: TRBV28; CDR3 length: 14; clone size: -; CDR3 protein: CASSLTRAHNEQFF; CDR3 DNA: TGTGCCAGCAGCCTTACAAGGGCCCACAATGAGCAGTTCTTC
D gene: -; J gene: TRBJ2-2; V gene: TRBV6-1; CDR3 length: 13; clone size: few; CDR3 protein: CASTSVSVGELFF; CDR3 DNA: TGTGCCAGCACCTCAGTGTCCGTCGGGGAGCTGTTTTTT
D gene: TRBD1; J gene: TRBJ1-2; V gene: TRBV2; CDR3 length: 14; clone size: few; CDR3 protein: CASSVLQGAYGYTF; CDR3 DNA: TGTGCCAGCAGCGTATTACAGGGGGCCTATGGCTACACCTTC
D gene: -; J gene: TRBJ2-1; V gene: TRBV12-3/TRBV12-4; CDR3 length: 12; clone size: -; CDR3 protein: CASSWVDLEQFF; CDR3 DNA: TGTGCCAGCAGTTGGGTAGACCTTGAGCAGTTCTTC
D gene: -; J gene: TRBJ1-1; V gene: TRBV29-1; CDR3 length: 14; clone size: -; CDR3 protein: CSAGPQGYDTEAFF; CDR3 DNA: TGCAGCGCTGGACCTCAGGGATACGACACTGAAGCTTTCTTT
D gene: TRBD1; J gene: TRBJ2-7; V gene: TRBV19; CDR3 length: 14; clone size: few; CDR3 protein: CASSILGDRPVQYF; CDR3 DNA: TGTGCCAGTAGTATACTCGGGGACAGGCCCGTACAGTACTTC
D gene: -; J gene: TRBJ2-1; V gene: TRBV4-3; CDR3 length: 14; clone size: -; CDR3 protein: CASSQAWEQGEQFF; CDR3 DNA: TGCGCCAGCAGCCAAGCTTGGGAACAGGGTGAGCAGTTCTTC
D gene: TRBD2; J gene: TRBJ2-4; V gene: TRBV6-2/TRBV6-3; CDR3 length: 15; clone size: -; CDR3 protein: CASSRTGNAGGIQYF; CDR3 DNA: TGTGCCAGCAGTCGGACTGGAAATGCGGGGGGCATTCAGTACTTC
D gene: TRBD2; J gene: TRBJ2-1; V gene: TRBV12-3/TRBV12-4; CDR3 length: 14; clone size: few; CDR3 protein: CASSRGGAAAQQFF; CDR3 DNA: TGTGCCAGCAGTCGCGGGGGGGCAGCTGCCCAGCAGTTCTTC
D gene: TRBD2; J gene: TRBJ2-1; V gene: TRBV5-1; CDR3 length: 16; clone size: -; CDR3 protein: CASSLPGLALNNEQFF; CDR3 DNA: TGCGCCAGCAGCCTGCCGGGACTAGCCCTTAACAATGAGCAGTTCTTC
D gene: -; J gene: TRBJ1-5; V gene: TRBV7-2; CDR3 length: 16; clone size: -; CDR3 protein: CASSLALTPRNQPQHF; CDR3 DNA: TGTGCCAGCAGCTTAGCCCTGACGCCCCGCAATCAGCCCCAGCATTTT
D gene: TRBD1; J gene: TRBJ2-5; V gene: TRBV12-3/TRBV12-4; CDR3 length: 14; clone size: many; CDR3 protein: CASSSQTGRETQYF; CDR3 DNA: TGTGCCAGCAGTAGCCAGACAGGGAGAGAGACCCAGTACTTC
D gene: TRBD1; J gene: TRBJ2-2; V gene: TRBV6-1; CDR3 length: 16; clone size: -; CDR3 protein: CASSPTGTGVTGELFF; CDR3 DNA: TGTGCCAGCAGTCCTACCGGGACAGGGGTCACCGGGGAGCTGTTTTTT
D gene: -; J gene: TRBJ2-2; V gene: TRBV27; CDR3 length: 16; clone size: -; CDR3 protein: CASSDSDFLVGGELFF; CDR3 DNA: TGTGCCAGCAGTGACTCGGACTTCCTCGTTGGCGGGGAGCTGTTTTTT
D gene: -; J gene: TRBJ2-7; V gene: TRBV5-1; CDR3 length: 15; clone size: few; CDR3 protein: CASSLGQVSSYEQYF; CDR3 DNA: TGCGCCAGCAGCTTGGGACAGGTTAGCTCCTACGAGCAGTACTTC
D gene: TRBD1; J gene: TRBJ1-1; V gene: TRBV29-1; CDR3 length: 14; clone size: few; CDR3 protein: CSVIGGLRGTEAFF; CDR3 DNA: TGCAGCGTCATAGGGGGCCTGAGGGGCACTGAAGCTTTCTTT
D gene: TRBD2; J gene: TRBJ2-3; V gene: TRBV25-1; CDR3 length: 21; clone size: -; CDR3 protein: CASSEWNWGTSGGTTTDTQYF; CDR3 DNA: TGTGCCAGCAGTGAATGGAACTGGGGGACTAGCGGGGGAACCACCACAGATACGCAGTATTTT
D gene: -; J gene: TRBJ2-5; V gene: TRBV20-1; CDR3 length: 14; clone size: many; CDR3 protein: CSALDFKGQETQYF; CDR3 DNA: TGCAGTGCTTTGGACTTTAAGGGGCAAGAGACCCAGTACTTC
D gene: -; J gene: TRBJ1-1; V gene: TRBV24-1; CDR3 length: 12; clone size: few; CDR3 protein: CATSDDDREAFF; CDR3 DNA: TGTGCCACCAGTGATGACGACAGGGAAGCTTTCTTT
D gene: -; J gene: TRBJ1-2; V gene: TRBV6-1; CDR3 length: 13; clone size: few; CDR3 protein: CASYRVGGYGYTF; CDR3 DNA: TGTGCCAGTTACAGGGTCGGGGGATATGGCTACACCTTC
D gene: TRBD2; J gene: TRBJ2-3; V gene: TRBV20-1; CDR3 length: 15; clone size: many; CDR3 protein: CSASVGTSGGDTQYF; CDR3 DNA: TGCAGTGCTAGCGTAGGGACTAGCGGAGGAGATACGCAGTATTTT
D gene: -; J gene: TRBJ2-4; V gene: TRBV3-1; CDR3 length: 13; clone size: few; CDR3 protein: CASSQARDDIQYF; CDR3 DNA: TGTGCCAGCAGCCAAGCCAGGGACGACATTCAGTACTTC
D gene: -; J gene: TRBJ2-1; V gene: TRBV4-1; CDR3 length: 14; clone size: -; CDR3 protein: CASSQGEQPNEQFF; CDR3 DNA: TGCGCCAGCAGCCAAGGGGAGCAGCCCAATGAGCAGTTCTTC
D gene: -; J gene: TRBJ2-4; V gene: TRBV6-2/TRBV6-3; CDR3 length: 17; clone size: few; CDR3 protein: CASRPPVGISAKNIQYF; CDR3 DNA: TGTGCCAGCAGACCCCCGGTGGGCATCTCAGCCAAAAACATTCAGTACTTC
D gene: -; J gene: TRBJ2-5; V gene: TRBV7-6; CDR3 length: 14; clone size: -; CDR3 protein: CASSLSLGGGTQYF; CDR3 DNA: TGTGCCAGCAGCTTATCTCTAGGTGGTGGGACCCAGTACTTC
D gene: TRBD1; J gene: TRBJ1-5; V gene: TRBV12-3/TRBV12-4; CDR3 length: 13; clone size: -; CDR3 protein: CASKDRVNQPQHF; CDR3 DNA: TGTGCCAGCAAGGACAGGGTCAATCAGCCCCAGCATTTT
D gene: -; J gene: TRBJ2-7; V gene: TRBV19; CDR3 length: 14; clone size: few; CDR3 protein: CASSFGGPGYEQYF; CDR3 DNA: TGTGCCAGTAGTTTCGGGGGACCCGGGTACGAGCAGTACTTC
D gene: -; J gene: TRBJ2-1; V gene: TRBV20-1; CDR3 length: 11; clone size: many; CDR3 protein: CSAQLRDEQFF; CDR3 DNA: TGCAGTGCCCAGTTGAGGGATGAGCAGTTCTTC
D gene: -; J gene: TRBJ1-1; V gene: TRBV7-2; CDR3 length: 15; clone size: many; CDR3 protein: CASSLRGLGDTEAFF; CDR3 DNA: TGTGCCAGCAGCTTAAGAGGCTTAGGGGACACTGAAGCTTTCTTT